The TCR beta chain described here comes from a study of blood T cells in healthy people across ages. Study findings and constraints: Strong correlation existed between TCR beta diversity and naive T cell percentage.

Together with a sample-barcoded 5' primer, a J-beta primer mix was included in a second PCR lasting roughly 6 to 12 cycles. Via MiXCR, TCRdb re-called the 5' RACE reads, giving one row per CDR3 protein. This table has about 1.8 million distinct CDR3 sequences, around half appearing once. A note on this clonotype: Its cognate antigen is unknown.

The germline CDR1 and CDR2 sequences are SGHRS and YFSETQ. The V gene lost 4 bases and the J gene lost 10 bases, with 9 bases spanning the gap. This CDR3 region has 12 residues. This sequence joins TRBV5-1 and TRBJ2-6; no clear D gene. This TCR was sampled from a woman between 40 and 55 years old in good health. Sequencing was performed on blood. The CDR3 here is CASSGDLNVLTF. The DNA for the CDR3 is TGCGCCAGCAGCGGTGACCTAAACGTCCTGACTTTC.